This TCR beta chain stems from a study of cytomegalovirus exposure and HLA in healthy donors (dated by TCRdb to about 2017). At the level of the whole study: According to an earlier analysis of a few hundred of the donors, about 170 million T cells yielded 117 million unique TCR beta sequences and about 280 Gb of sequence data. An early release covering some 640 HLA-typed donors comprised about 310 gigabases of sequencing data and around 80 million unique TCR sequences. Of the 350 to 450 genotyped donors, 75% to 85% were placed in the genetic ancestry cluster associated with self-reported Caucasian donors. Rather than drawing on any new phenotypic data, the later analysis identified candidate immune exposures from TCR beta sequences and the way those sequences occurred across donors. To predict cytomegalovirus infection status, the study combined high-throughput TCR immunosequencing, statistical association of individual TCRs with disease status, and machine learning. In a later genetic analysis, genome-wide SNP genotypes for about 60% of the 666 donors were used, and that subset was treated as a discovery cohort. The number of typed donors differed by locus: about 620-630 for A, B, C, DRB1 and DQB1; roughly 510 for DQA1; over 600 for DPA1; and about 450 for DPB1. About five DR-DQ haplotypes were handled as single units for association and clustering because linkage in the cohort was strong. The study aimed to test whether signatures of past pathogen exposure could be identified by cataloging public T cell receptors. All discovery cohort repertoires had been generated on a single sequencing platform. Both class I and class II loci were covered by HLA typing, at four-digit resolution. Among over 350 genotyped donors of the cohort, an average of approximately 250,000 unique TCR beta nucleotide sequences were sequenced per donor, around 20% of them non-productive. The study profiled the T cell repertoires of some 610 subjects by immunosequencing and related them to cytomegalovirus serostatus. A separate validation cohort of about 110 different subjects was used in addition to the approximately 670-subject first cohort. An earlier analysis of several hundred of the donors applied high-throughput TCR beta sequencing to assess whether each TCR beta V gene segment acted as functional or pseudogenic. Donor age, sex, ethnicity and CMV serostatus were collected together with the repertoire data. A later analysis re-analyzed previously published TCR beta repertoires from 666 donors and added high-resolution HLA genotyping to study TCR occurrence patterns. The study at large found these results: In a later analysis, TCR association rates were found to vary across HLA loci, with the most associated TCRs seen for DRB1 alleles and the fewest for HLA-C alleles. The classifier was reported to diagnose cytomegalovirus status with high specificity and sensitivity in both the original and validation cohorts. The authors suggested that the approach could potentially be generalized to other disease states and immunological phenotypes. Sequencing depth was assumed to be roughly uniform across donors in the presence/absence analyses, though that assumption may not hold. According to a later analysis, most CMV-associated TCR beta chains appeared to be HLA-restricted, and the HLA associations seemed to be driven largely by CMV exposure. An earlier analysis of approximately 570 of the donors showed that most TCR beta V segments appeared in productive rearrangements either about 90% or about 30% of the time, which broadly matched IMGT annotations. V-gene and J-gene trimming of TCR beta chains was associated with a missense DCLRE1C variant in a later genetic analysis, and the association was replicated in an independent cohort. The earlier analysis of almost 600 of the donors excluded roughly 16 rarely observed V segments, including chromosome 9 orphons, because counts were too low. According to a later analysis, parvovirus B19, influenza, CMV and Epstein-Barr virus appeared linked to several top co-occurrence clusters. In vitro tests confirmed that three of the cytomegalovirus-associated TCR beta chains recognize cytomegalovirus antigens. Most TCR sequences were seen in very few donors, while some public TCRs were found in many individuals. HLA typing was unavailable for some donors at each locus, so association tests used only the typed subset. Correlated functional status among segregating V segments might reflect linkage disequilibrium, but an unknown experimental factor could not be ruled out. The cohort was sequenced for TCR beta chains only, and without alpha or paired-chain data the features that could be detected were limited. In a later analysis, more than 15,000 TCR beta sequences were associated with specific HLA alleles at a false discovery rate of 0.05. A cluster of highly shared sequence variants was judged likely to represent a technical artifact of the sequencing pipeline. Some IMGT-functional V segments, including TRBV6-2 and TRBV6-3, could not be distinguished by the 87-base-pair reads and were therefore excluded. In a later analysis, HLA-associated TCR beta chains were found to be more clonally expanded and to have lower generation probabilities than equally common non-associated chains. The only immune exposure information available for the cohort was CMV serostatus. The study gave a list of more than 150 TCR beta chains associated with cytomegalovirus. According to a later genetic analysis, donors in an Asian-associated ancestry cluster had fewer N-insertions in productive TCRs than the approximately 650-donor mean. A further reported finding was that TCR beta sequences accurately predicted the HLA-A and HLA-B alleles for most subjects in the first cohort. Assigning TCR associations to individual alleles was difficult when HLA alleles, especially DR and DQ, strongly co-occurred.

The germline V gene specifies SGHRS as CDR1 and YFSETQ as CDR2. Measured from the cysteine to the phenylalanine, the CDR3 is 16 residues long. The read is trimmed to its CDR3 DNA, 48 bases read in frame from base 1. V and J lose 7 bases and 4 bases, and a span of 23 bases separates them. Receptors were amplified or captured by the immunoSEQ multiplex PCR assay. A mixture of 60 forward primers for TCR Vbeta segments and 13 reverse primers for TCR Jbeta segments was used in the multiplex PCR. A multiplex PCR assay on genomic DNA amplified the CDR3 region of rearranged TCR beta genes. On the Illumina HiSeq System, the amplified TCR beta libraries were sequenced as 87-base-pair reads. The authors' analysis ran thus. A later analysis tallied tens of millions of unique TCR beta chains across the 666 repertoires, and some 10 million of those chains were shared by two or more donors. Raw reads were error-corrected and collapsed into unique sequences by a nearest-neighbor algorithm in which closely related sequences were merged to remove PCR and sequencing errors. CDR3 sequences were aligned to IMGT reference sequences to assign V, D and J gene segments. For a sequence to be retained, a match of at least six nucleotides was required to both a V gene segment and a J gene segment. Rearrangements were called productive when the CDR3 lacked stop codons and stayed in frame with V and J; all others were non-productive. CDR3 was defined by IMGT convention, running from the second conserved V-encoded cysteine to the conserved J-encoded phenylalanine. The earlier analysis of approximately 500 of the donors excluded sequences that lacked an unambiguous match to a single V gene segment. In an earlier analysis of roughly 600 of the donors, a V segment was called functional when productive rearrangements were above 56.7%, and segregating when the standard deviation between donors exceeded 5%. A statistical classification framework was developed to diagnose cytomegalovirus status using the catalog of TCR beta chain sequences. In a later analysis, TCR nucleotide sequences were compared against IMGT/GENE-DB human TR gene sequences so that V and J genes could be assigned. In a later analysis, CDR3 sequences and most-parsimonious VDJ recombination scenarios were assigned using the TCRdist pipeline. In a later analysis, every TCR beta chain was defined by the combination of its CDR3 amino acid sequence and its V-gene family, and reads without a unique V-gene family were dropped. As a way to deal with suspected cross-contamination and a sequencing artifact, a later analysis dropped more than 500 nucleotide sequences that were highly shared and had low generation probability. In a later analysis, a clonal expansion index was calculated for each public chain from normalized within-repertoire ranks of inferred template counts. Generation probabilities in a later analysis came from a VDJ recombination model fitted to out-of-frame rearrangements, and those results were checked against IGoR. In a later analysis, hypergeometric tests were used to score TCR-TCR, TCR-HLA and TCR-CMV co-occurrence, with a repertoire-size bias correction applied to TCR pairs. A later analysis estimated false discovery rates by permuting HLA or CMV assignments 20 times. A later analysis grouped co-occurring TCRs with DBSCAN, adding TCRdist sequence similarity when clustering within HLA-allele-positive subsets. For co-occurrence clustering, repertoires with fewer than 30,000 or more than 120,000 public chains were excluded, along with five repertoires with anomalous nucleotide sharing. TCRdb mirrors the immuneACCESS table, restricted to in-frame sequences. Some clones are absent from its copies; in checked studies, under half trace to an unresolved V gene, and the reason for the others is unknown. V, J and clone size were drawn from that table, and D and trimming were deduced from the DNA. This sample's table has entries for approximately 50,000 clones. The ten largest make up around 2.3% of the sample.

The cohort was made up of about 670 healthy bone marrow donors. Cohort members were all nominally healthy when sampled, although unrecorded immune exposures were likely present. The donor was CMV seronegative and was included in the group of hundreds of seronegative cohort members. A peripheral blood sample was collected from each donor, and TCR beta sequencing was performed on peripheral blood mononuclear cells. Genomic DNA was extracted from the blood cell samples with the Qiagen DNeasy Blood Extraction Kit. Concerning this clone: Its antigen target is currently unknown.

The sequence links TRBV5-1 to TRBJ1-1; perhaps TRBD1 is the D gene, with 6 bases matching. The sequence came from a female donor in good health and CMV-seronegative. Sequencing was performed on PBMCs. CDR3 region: CASRRGPGTMGTEAFF. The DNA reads TGCGCCAGCCGCAGGGGTCCTGGGACCATGGGCACTGAAGCTTTCTTT.